This paragraph covers one T cell receptor beta chain sequence. The antigen is undetermined. The entry originates in a study of post-analysis software for immune sequencing data. Incorporated into the TCR beta cDNA libraries were unique molecular identifiers, which served to reduce PCR and sequencing biases. TCRdb redid the calling of the PCR reads with MiXCR, one entry per CDR3 protein. The data show 350,000 to 450,000 distinct CDR3 sequences, with around 37% seen just once and roughly an eighth held by the top ten. CDR1 and CDR2 (germline): MNHEY, SVGAGI. The CDR3 sequence is 15 residues long. V trimming: 6 bases; J trimming: 4 bases; junction bases outside the gene matches: 8. Study results and limitations: The study found TRBV5-6, TRBV5-1 and TRBV20-1 among five or six TRBV segments more frequent in patients than controls.

Material: blood. This receptor was obtained from a girl aged 10 to 17 with multiple sclerosis. The chain joins TRBV6-5 to TRBJ2-1, with 8 bases identical to TRBD1. The CDR3 loop is CASRQDRGGYNEQFF. DNA of the CDR3: TGTGCCAGCAGACAAGACAGGGGTGGGTACAATGAGCAGTTCTTC.